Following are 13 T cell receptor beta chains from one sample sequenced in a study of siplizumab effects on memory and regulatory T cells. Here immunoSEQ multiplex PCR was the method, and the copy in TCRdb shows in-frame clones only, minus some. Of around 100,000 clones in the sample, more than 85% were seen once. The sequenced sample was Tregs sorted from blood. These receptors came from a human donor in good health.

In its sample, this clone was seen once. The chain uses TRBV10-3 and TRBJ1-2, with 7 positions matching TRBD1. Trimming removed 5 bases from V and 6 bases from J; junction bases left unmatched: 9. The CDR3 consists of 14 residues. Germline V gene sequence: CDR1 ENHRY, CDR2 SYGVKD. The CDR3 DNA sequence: TGTGCCATCAGTAGACCGGGACAGAAGCATGGCTACACCTTC. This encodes CAISRPGQKHGYTF.

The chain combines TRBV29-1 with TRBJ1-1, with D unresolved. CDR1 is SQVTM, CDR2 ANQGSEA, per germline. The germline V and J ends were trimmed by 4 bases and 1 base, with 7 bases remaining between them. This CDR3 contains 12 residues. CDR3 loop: CSVAEGNTEAFF. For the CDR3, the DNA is TGCAGCGTTGCTGAAGGGAACACTGAAGCTTTCTTT.

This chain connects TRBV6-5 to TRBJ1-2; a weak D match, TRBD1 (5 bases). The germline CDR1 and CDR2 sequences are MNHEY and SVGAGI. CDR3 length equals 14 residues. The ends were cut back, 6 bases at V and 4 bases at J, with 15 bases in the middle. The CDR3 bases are TGTGCCAGCAGCCGAGCGGGGGTAAGCTATGGCTACACCTTC. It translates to CASSRAGVSYGYTF.

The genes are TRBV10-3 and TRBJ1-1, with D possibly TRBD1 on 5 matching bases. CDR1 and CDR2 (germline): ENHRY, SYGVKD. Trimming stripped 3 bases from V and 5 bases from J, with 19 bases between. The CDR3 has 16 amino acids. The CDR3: CAISEGQGLMGTEAFF. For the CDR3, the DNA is TGTGCCATCAGTGAAGGGCAGGGCTTGATGGGAACTGAAGCTTTCTTT.

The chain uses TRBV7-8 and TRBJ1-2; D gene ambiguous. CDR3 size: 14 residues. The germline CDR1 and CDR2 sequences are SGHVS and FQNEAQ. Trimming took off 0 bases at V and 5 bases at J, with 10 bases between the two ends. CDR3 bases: TGTGCCAGCAGCTTAGCGCAGACCGATTATGGCTACACCTTC. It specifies CASSLAQTDYGYTF.

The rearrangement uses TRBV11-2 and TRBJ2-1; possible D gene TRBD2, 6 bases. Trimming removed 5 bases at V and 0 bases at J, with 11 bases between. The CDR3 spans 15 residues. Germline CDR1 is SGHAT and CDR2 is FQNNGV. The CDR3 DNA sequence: TGTGCCAGCAGCGCCCTGCGGGGCTCCTACAATGAGCAGTTCTTC. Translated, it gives CASSALRGSYNEQFF.

CDR3 sequence (DNA): TGTGCCAGTAGTGCCCGGACAGGGCTCCCGACCGGGGAGCTGTTTTTT. Translating it yields CASSARTGLPTGELFF. The V call is TRBV19, the J call TRBJ2-2, with 8 positions matching TRBD1. CDR1 is LNHDA and CDR2 is SQIVND in the germline V gene (reference sequence). There are 16 residues in the CDR3. V was clipped by 5 bases and J by 5 bases; unmatched bases: 10.

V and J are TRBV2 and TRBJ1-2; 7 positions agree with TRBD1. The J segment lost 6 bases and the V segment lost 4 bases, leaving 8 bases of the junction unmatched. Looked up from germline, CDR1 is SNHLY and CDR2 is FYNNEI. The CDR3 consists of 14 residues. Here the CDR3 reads CASSGQGFSDGYTF. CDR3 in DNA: TGTGCCAGCAGTGGACAGGGCTTCTCGGATGGCTACACCTTC.

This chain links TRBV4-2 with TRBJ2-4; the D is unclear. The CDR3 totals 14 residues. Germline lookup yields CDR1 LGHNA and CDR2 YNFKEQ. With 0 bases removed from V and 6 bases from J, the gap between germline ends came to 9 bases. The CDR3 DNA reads TGTGCCAGCAGCCAAGAGGTTGGTGGAAACATTCAGTACTTC. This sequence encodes CASSQEVGGNIQYF.

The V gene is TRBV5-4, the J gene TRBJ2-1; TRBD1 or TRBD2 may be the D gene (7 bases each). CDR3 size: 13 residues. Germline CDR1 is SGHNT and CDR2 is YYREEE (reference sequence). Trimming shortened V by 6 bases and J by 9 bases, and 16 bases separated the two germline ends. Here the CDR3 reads CASTQGGVGEQFF. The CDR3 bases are TGTGCCAGCACCCAGGGGGGGGTTGGTGAGCAGTTCTTC.

The CDR3 DNA sequence: TGTGCCGCTTCGACGGATCCCAATTCACCCCTCCACTTT. It yields the protein CAASTDPNSPLHF. The chain couples TRBV6-1 to TRBJ1-6; D not resolved. The V end lost 11 bases, the J end lost 7 bases, and 15 bases lay between the germline ends. The CDR3 is 13 residues long. Germline CDR1 MNHNS, CDR2 SASEGT.

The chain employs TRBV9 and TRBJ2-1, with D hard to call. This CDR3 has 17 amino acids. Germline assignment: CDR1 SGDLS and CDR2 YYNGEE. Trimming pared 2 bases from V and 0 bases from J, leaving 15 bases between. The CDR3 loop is CASSVVSILSSYNEQFF. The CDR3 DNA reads TGTGCCAGCAGCGTCGTCTCAATCCTGAGCTCCTACAATGAGCAGTTCTTC.

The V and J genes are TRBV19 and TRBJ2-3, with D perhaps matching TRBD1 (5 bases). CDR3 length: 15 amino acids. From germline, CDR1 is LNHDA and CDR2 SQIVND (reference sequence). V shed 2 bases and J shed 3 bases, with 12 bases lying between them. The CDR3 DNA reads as TGTGCCAGTAGTATATTTGGGGCAAGAACAGATACGCAGTATTTT. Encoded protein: CASSIFGARTDTQYF.